Listed here is a single T cell receptor beta chain. Germline values: CDR1 LGHNA, CDR2 YNFKEQ. Trimming pared 0 bases from V and 0 bases from J, leaving 12 bases between. The CDR3 has 16 amino acids. Some clones are missing from TCRdb's copy, which holds only in-frame ones; the method was immunoSEQ multiplex PCR. Seen here are under 200,000 clones, about 88% observed once, and the top ten hold around 23%. This sample is part of a study of blood T cell repertoires in COVID-19. Study-wide context: Specimens from acute and convalescent COVID-19 originated in the United States, Italy and Spain.

This chain joins TRBV4-2 and TRBJ2-7; D remains unclear. Source material: PBMCs or T cells enriched from blood (not recorded which). The sequence derives from a woman aged 40 to 50 in a cohort exposed to, infected with or recovered from COVID-19 (not recorded which). In DNA, the CDR3 is TGTGCCAGCAGCCAAGAAGTCGGAGATCGCTCCTACGAGCAGTACTTC. Protein product: CASSQEVGDRSYEQYF.